This T cell receptor (beta chain) was sequenced during a study of post-analysis software for immune sequencing data. As for the study in general: Relapsing-remitting, secondary progressive and progressive-relapsing forms made up the multiple sclerosis disease courses.

The ends were cut back, 1 base at V and 10 bases at J, with 11 bases in the middle. The CDR3 spans 13 residues. Germline CDR1 SEHNR, CDR2 FQNEAQ (reference sequence). Unique molecular identifiers were carried by the TCR beta cDNA libraries. Around 450,000 cDNA molecules were recovered from an input of about 0.95 to 11 million T cells. One entry per CDR3 protein, called by TCRdb with MiXCR from the PCR reads. The sample contains approximately 660,000 distinct CDR3 sequences, approximately 59% of which appear only once. As regards this clonotype: What it binds is unknown.

Regarding the study as a whole: Patients showed TRBV5-6, TRBV5-1 and TRBV20-1 among five TRBV segments more frequent than in controls. Among multiple sclerosis patients, normalized Chao1 diversity was significantly below that of controls. Strong co-clustering by F measure was seen for same-batch samples.

The sample taken for sequencing was blood. The TCR sequence derives from a girl aged 2-10 years with multiple sclerosis. The chain has TRBV7-9 and TRBJ2-1; D not resolved. CDR3 residues: CASSLDRAGEQFF. CDR3 coding DNA: TGTGCCAGCAGCTTAGACAGAGCTGGGGAGCAGTTCTTC.